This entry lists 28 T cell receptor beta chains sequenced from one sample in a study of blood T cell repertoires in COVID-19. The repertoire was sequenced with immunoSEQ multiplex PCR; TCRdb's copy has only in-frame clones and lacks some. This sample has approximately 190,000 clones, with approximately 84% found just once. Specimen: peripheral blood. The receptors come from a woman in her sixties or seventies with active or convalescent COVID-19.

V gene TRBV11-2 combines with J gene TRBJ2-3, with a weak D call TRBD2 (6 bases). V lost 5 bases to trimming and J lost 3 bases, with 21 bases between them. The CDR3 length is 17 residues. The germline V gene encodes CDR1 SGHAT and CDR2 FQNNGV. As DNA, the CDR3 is TGTGCCAGCAGCCGAACCGGGAGTTACCCAAGAACAGATACGCAGTATTTT. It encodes CASSRTGSYPRTDTQYF.

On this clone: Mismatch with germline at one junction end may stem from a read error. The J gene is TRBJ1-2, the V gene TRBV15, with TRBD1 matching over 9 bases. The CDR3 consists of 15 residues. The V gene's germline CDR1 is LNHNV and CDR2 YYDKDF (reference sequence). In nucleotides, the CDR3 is TGTGCCACCAGCAGAGGCCCCAAGGGGACAGGGAATCCCATCTTC. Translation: CATSRGPKGTGNPIF.

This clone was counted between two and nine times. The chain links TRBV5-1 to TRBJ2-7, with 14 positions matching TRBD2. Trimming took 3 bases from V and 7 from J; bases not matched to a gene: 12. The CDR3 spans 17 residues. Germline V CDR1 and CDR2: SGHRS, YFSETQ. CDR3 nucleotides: TGCGCCAGCAGCTCCTCCGGGGGACTAGCGGGAGTAGAAGAGCAGTACTTC. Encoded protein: CASSSSGGLAGVEEQYF.

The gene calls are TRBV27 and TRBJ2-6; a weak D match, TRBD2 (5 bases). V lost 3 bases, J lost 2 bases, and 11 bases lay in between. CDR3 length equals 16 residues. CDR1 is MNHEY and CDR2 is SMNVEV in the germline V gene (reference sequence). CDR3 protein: CASSFVGSPGANVLTF. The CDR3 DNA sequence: TGTGCCAGCAGTTTTGTGGGGAGCCCTGGGGCCAACGTCCTGACTTTC.

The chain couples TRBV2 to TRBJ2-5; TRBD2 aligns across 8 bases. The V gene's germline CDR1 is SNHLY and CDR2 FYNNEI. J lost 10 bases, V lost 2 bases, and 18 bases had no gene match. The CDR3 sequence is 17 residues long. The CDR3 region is CASSEIVGLASPDGQYF. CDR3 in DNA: TGTGCCAGCAGTGAAATAGTAGGACTAGCCTCCCCGGACGGCCAGTACTTC.

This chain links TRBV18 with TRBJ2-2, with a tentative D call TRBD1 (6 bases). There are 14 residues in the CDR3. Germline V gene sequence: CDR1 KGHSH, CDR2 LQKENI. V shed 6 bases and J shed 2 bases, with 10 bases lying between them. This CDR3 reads CASSRDTNTGELFF. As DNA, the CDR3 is TGTGCCAGCTCGAGGGACACCAACACCGGGGAGCTGTTTTTT.

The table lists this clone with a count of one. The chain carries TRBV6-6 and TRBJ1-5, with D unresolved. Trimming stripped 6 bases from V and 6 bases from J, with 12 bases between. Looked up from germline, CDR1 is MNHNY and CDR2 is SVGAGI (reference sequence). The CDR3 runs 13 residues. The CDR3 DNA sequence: TGTGCCAGCAGCCCACGAGAACGTCAGCCCCAGCATTTT. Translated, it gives CASSPRERQPQHF.

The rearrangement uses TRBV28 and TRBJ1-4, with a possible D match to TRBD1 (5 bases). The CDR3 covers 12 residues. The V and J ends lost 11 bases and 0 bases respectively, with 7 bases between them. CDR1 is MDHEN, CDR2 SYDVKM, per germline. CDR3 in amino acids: CAVQATNEKLFF. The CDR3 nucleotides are TGTGCCGTACAGGCAACTAATGAAAAACTGTTTTTT.

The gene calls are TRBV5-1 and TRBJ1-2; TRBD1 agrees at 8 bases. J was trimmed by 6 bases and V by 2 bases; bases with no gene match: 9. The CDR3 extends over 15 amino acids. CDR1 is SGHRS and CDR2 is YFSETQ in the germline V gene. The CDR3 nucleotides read TGCGCCAGCAGCTTCCTCACCGGACAGGGAGATGGCTACACCTTC. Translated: CASSFLTGQGDGYTF.

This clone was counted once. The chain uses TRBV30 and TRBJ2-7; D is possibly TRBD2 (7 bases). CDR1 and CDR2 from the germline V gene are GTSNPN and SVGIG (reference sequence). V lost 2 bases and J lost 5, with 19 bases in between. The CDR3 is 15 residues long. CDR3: CAWSYGGAGANEQYF. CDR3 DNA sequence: TGTGCCTGGAGTTACGGTGGCGCGGGGGCGAACGAGCAGTACTTC.

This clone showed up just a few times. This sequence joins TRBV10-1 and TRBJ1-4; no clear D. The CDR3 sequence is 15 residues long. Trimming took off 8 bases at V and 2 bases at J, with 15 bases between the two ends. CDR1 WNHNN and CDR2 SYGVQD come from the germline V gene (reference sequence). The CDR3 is CASSDKCKTNEKLFF. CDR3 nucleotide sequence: TGCGCCAGCTCTGACAAGTGTAAGACTAATGAAAAACTGTTTTTT.

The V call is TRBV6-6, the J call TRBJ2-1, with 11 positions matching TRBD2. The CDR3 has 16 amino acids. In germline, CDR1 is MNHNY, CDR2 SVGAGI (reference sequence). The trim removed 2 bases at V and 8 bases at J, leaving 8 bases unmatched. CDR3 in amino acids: CASSYLASGRFDEQFF. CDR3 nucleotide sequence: TGTGCCAGCAGTTACCTGGCTAGCGGGAGGTTCGATGAGCAGTTCTTC.

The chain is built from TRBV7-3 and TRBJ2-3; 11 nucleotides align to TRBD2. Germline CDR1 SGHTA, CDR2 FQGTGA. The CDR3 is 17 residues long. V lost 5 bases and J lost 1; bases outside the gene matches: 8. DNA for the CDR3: TGTGCCAGCAGCCCTATAGCGGGAGGGGGGGGCACAGATACGCAGTATTTT. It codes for CASSPIAGGGGTDTQYF.

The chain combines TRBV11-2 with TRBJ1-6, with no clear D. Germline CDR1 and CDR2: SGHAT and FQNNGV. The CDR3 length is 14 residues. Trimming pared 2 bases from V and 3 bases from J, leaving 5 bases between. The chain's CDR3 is CASSLRGYNSPLHF. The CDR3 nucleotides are TGTGCCAGCAGCTTACGGGGCTATAATTCACCCCTCCACTTT.

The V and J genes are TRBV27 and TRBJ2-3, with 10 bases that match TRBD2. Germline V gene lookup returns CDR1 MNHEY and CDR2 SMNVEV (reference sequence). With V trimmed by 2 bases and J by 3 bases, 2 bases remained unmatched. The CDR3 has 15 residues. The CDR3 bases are TGTGCCAGCAGTTTACCTAGCGGGAGTACAGATACGCAGTATTTT. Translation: CASSLPSGSTDTQYF.

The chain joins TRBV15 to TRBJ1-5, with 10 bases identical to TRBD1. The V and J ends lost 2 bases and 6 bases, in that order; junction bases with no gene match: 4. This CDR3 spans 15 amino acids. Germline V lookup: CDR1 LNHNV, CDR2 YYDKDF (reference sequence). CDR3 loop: CATSRWDRGGQPQHF. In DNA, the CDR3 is TGTGCCACCAGCAGATGGGACAGGGGCGGTCAGCCCCAGCATTTT. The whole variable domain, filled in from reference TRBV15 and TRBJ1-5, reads DAMVIQNPRYQVTQFGKPVTLSCSQTLNHNVMYWYQQKSSQAPKLLFHYYDKDFNNEADTPDNFQSRRPNTSFCFLDIRSPGLGDTAMYLCATSRWDRGGQPQHFGDGTRLSIL.

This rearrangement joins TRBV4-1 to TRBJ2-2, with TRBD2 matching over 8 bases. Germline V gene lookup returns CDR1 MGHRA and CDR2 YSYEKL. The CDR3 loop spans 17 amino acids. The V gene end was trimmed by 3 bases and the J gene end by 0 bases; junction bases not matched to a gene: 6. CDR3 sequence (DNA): TGCGCCAGCAGCCACGGGAAGACTAGCGCGAACACCGGGGAGCTGTTTTTT. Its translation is CASSHGKTSANTGELFF.

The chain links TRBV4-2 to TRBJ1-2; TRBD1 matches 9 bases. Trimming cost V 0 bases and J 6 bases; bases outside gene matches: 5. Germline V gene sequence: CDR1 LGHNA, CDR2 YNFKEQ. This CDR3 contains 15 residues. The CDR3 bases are TGTGCCAGCAGCCAAGAGCGAGGGACAGGGAATGGCTACACCTTC. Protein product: CASSQERGTGNGYTF.

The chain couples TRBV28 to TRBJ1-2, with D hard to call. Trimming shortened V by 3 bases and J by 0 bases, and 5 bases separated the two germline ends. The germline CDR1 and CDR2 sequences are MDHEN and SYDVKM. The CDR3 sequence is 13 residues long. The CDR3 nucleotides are TGTGCCAGCAGTTTGACATCTAACTATGGCTACACCTTC. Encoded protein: CASSLTSNYGYTF.

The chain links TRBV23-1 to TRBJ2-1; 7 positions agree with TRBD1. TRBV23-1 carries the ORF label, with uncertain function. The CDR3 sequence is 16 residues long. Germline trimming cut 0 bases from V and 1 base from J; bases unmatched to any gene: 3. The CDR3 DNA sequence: TGCGCCAGCAGTCAATCGGACAGGACATCCTACAATGAGCAGTTCTTC. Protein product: CASSQSDRTSYNEQFF.

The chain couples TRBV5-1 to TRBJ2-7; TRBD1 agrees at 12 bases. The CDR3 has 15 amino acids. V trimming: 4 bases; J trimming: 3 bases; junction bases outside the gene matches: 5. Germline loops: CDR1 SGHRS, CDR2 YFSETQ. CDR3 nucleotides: TGCGCCAGCAGCCCAGGGACAGGGGGCTTCTACGAGCAGTACTTC. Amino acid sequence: CASSPGTGGFYEQYF. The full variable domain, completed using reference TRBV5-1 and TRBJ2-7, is KAGVTQTPRYLIKTRGQQVTLSCSPISGHRSVSWYQQTPGQGLQFLFEYFSETQRNKGNFPGRFSGRQFSNSRSEMNVSTLELGDSALYLCASSPGTGGFYEQYFGPGTRLTVT.

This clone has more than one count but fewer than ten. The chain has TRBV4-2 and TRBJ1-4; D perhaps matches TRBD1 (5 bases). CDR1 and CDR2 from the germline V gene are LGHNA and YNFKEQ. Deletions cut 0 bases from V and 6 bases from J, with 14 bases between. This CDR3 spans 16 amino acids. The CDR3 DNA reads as TGTGCCAGCAGCCAAGAGGCAGGGAACTTTTATGAAAAACTGTTTTTT. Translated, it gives CASSQEAGNFYEKLFF.

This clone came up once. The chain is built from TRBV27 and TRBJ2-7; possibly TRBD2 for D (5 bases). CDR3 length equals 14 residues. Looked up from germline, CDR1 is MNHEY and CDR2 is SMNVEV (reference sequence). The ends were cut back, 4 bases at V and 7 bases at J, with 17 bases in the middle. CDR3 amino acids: CASSWSYGEREQYF. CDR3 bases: TGTGCCAGCAGTTGGAGCTATGGGGAGCGGGAGCAGTACTTC.

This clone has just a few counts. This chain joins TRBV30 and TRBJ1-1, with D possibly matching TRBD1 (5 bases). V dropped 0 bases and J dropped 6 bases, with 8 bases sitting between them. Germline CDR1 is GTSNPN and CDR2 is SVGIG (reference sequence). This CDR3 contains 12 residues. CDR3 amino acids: CAWSVRGSEAFF. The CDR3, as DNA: TGTGCCTGGAGTGTCCGGGGGTCTGAAGCTTTCTTT.

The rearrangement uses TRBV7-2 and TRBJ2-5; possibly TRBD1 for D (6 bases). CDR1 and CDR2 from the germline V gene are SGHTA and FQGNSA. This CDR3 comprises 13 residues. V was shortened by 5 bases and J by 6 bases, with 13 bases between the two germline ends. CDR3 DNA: TGTGCCAGCAGCATAGAGACAGGCAAGACCCAGTACTTC. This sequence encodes CASSIETGKTQYF.

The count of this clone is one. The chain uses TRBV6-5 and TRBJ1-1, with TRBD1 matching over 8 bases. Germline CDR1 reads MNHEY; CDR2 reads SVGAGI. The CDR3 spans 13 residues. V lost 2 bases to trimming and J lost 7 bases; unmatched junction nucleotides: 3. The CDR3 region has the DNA TGTGCCAGCAGTTACGCCGGACAGGGTGAAGCTTTCTTT. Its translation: CASSYAGQGEAFF.

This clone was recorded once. The CDR3 nucleotides read TGCGCCAGCAGCGGGGCCTCGTACCAAGAGACCCAGTACTTC. Protein sequence: CASSGASYQETQYF. This sequence joins TRBV5-1 and TRBJ2-5, with a tentative D call TRBD1 (5 bases). Trimming removed 4 bases from V and 0 bases from J, with 10 bases in between. Germline-derived CDR1 and CDR2 are SGHRS and YFSETQ. The CDR3 totals 14 residues. The entire variable domain, with the rest obtained from reference TRBV5-1 and TRBJ2-5, is as follows: KAGVTQTPRYLIKTRGQQVTLSCSPISGHRSVSWYQQTPGQGLQFLFEYFSETQRNKGNFPGRFSGRQFSNSRSEMNVSTLELGDSALYLCASSGASYQETQYFGPGTRLLVL.

The CDR3 DNA is TGTGCCAGCAGAGGGGACAGTTCTAACTATGGCTACACCTTC. Its protein product is CASRGDSSNYGYTF. The chain uses TRBV2 and TRBJ1-2, with 7 positions matching TRBD1. Germline values: CDR1 SNHLY, CDR2 FYNNEI. J gave up 0 bases and V 6 bases, and 4 bases lay outside the gene matches. The length of the CDR3 is 14 residues. The full variable domain, completed using reference TRBV2 and TRBJ1-2, is EPEVTQTPSHQVTQMGQEVILRCVPISNHLYFYWYRQILGQKVEFLVSFYNNEISEKSEIFDDQFSVERPDGSNFTLKIRSTKLEDSAMYFCASRGDSSNYGYTFGSGTRLTVV.